This TCR beta chain was recovered during a study of T cell repertoires in cytomegalovirus infection. CDR3 size: 16 residues. The V and J ends lost 5 bases and 4 bases, in that order; junction bases with no gene match: 13. The V gene's germline CDR1 is DFQATT and CDR2 SNEGSKA (reference sequence). Points on this clonotype: What it recognizes is unknown.

TCRdb itself ran the reads through MiXCR, one entry per CDR3 protein. The profile shows about a million distinct CDR3 sequences, approximately 31% of them singletons. Study-wide results and caveats: Predominance within the ex vivo response was attributable to HLA-C-restricted CMV-specific TCR beta clonotypes.

This clonotype originated in a human donor in good health (CMV status not recorded). Some clones in this sample may be carry-over from other donors' samples. The material sequenced was cultured CD8+ T cells from PBMCs, taken from culture after CMV antigen stimulation. This chain joins TRBV20-1 and TRBJ2-1, with 8 bases matching TRBD1. DNA of the CDR3: TGCAGTGCTGTCCCTACCTGGGACAGGTATTACAATGAGCAGTTCTTC. This codes for CSAVPTWDRYYNEQFF.